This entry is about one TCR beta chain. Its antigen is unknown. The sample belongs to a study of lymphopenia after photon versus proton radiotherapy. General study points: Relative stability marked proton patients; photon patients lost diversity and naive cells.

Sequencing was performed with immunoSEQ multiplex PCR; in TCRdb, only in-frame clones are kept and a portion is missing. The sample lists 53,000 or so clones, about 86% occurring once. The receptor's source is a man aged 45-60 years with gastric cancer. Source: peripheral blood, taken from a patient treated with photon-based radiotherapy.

This chain's CDR3 is CASSWDSQETQYF. As DNA, the CDR3 is TGTGCCAGCAGCTGGGACAGTCAAGAGACCCAGTACTTC. J is TRBJ2-5 and V is TRBV5-6, with 7 bases matching TRBD1. The germline CDR1 and CDR2 sequences are SGHDT and YYEEEE. Germline trimming cut 3 bases from V and 2 bases from J; bases unmatched to any gene: 1. This CDR3 is 13 amino acids long.